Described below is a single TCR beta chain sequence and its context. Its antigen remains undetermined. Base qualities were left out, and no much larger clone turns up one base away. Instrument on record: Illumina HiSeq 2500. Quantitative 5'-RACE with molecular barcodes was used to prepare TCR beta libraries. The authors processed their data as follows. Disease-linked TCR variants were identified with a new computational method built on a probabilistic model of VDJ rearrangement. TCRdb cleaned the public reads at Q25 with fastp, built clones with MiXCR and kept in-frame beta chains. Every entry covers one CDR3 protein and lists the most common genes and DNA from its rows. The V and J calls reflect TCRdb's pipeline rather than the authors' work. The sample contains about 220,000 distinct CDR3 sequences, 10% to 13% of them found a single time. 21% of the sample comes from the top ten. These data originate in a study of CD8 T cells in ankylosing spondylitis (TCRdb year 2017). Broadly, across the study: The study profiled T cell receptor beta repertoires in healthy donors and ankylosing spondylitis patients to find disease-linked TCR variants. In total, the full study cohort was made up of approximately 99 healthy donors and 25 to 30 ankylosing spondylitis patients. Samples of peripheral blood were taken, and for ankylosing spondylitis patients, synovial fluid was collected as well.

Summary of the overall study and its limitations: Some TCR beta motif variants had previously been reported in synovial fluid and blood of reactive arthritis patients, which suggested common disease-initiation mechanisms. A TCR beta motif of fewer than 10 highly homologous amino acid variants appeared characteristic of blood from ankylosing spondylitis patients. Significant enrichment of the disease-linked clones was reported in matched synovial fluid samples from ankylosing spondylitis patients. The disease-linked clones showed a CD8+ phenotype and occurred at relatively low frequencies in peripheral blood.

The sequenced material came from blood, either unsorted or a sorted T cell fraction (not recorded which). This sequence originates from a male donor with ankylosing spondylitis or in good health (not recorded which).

The CDR3 region reads CSVEGGKGFDEQFF. In nucleotide form, the sequence is TGCAGCGTTGAGGGAGGAAAGGGGTTCGATGAGCAGTTCTTC. Recombination joined TRBV29-1 with TRBJ2-1; TRBD2 is a possible D gene, resting on 6 matching bases. The germline V gene specifies SQVTM as CDR1 and ANQGSEA as CDR2. V and J are truncated by 3 bases and 8 bases respectively, leaving an intervening sequence of 17 bases. From the cysteine through the phenylalanine, the CDR3 covers 14 amino acids. The read is trimmed to its CDR3 DNA, 42 bases read in frame from base 1.